This T cell receptor beta chain was profiled in a study of shared clonotypes between healthy human individuals. Findings and limits, study-wide: When naive CD4 clonotypes were compared across a few donors, approximately 4.9% were shared. Non-shared clonotypes had lower generation probabilities than those shared by all four donors.

Trimming at V came to 4 bases and at J to 4 bases, leaving 7 bases not matched to a gene. Germline V gene lookup returns CDR1 SGHTA and CDR2 FQGNSA. This CDR3 is built from 15 residues. Concerning this clone itself: Its antigen is as yet unknown.

Each sorted subset replicate got 200 ng genomic DNA, 25,000 to 35,000 genomes. The authors' processing: ImmunoSEQ yielded junction-only sequences lacking quality scores, so filtering differed. The table came from immunoSEQ multiplex PCR; TCRdb's copy has only in-frame clones and leaves some out. V and J calls and clone size follow that table, whereas D and trimming were derived from the DNA. The sample lists under 2,500,000 clones, approximately 95% occurring once. The TCR originated in a man in his late teens or twenties in good health. The sample taken for sequencing was naive CD4+ T cells sorted from blood. Subset in this sample: CD45RA+ positively selected. This chain links TRBV7-2 with TRBJ2-1, with 7 positions matching TRBD1. CDR3 protein: CASSSDRAAYNEQFF. For the CDR3, the DNA is TGTGCCAGCAGCTCCGACAGGGCGGCTTACAATGAGCAGTTCTTC.